Listed here are 4 T cell receptor beta chains from one sample, sequenced in a study of blood T cell repertoires in COVID-19. Only in-frame clones appear in the TCRdb table, and some are missing; sequencing was by immunoSEQ multiplex PCR. The repertoire holds 300,000 to 500,000 clones, with approximately 88% as singletons. Input material: PBMCs or T cells enriched from blood (not recorded which). These receptors all come from a woman aged 30 to 39 with acute COVID-19.

This clone came up a few times. V gene TRBV10-1 combines with J gene TRBJ2-3, with 9 positions matching TRBD1. The length of the CDR3 is 15 residues. Trimming cost V 6 bases and J 5 bases; bases outside gene matches: 9. Germline V gene lookup returns CDR1 WNHNN and CDR2 SYGVQD (reference sequence). CDR3 sequence reads: CASSLDRGSRDTQYF. CDR3 bases: TGCGCCAGCAGCCTGGACAGGGGTTCAAGAGATACGCAGTATTTT.

This clone occurred once. The CDR3 spells CASSQEHYGTGGNYEQYF. CDR3 nucleotides: TGTGCCAGCTCACAAGAGCATTATGGGACAGGGGGAAACTACGAGCAGTACTTC. The rearrangement links TRBV18 to TRBJ2-7; 11 bases align to TRBD1. The ends lost 4 bases at V and 3 bases at J; junction bases unmatched: 14. Germline lookup yields CDR1 KGHSH and CDR2 LQKENI. The CDR3 has 18 residues.

This chain connects TRBV5-5 to TRBJ2-1; a weak D match, TRBD1 (6 bases). The V gene lost 0 bases and the J gene lost 8 bases, with 21 bases spanning the gap. Germline loops: CDR1 SGHKS, CDR2 YYEKEE (reference sequence). CDR3 length: 17 amino acids. The CDR3 DNA is TGTGCCAGCAGCTTGGGAGGTCGGGACATTCAATGGGATGAGCAGTTCTTC. This sequence encodes CASSLGGRDIQWDEQFF.

This clone turned up a few times. The chain joins TRBV14 to TRBJ2-7, with 9 bases matching TRBD1. The CDR3 is 15 amino acids. Germline V CDR1 and CDR2: SGHDN, FVKESK. V lost 3 bases to trimming and J lost 3 bases; unmatched junction nucleotides: 6. In nucleotides, the CDR3 is TGTGCCAGCAGCCAGACCGGGACAGGGTTCTACGAGCAGTACTTC. This sequence encodes CASSQTGTGFYEQYF.